The rows below give T cell receptor beta chains drawn from one sample of a study of blood T cell repertoires in COVID-19. Only in-frame clones appear in the TCRdb table, and some are missing; sequencing was by immunoSEQ multiplex PCR. The sample records around 64,000 clones, 91% being singletons. The sequencing input was peripheral blood. The receptors shown here come from a human donor in a cohort sampled during active COVID-19. CDR3s include the opening cysteine and the closing phenylalanine or tryptophan. D genes are given only for firm matches. Clone size appears in some rows only: once, few, many, or a class for an expanded clone.

TRBV19	.	once	TRBJ2-7	TGTGCCAGTAGTATGGGCCCGGGGGACCCGTACGAGCAGTACTTC	CASSMGPGDPYEQYF
TRBV7-3	.	.	TRBJ2-1	TGTGCCAGCAGCGCCAGGGGTACTGAGCAGTTCTTC	CASSARGTEQFF
TRBV19	TRBD1	.	TRBJ1-5	TGTGCCAGTTCGGACAGGGCGCGTCAGCCCCAGCATTTT	CASSDRARQPQHF
TRBV19	.	few	TRBJ1-1	TGTGCCAGTAATCAGGGTCTGGCTGAAGCTTTCTTT	CASNQGLAEAFF
TRBV7-2	.	.	TRBJ2-3	TGTGCCAGCAGCCCACAGTCAACCCACACAGATACGCAGTATTTT	CASSPQSTHTDTQYF
TRBV19	TRBD2	.	TRBJ2-1	TGTGCCAGTAGTACATTGACTAGCGGGAACTACAATGAGCAGTTCTTC	CASSTLTSGNYNEQFF
TRBV14	.	.	TRBJ1-6	TGTGCCAGCAGCCAAGAACTGTCGGGATCACCCCTCCACTTT	CASSQELSGSPLHF
TRBV6-6	.	.	TRBJ2-7	TGTGCCAGCAGTACCTTCGACGGGACTGGGGGTAACGAGCAGTACTTC	CASSTFDGTGGNEQYF
TRBV18	TRBD1	.	TRBJ1-2	TGTGCCAGCTCACCCGACCGACAGGGTCCGGGAGCTTATGGCTACACCTTC	CASSPDRQGPGAYGYTF
TRBV4-1	.	.	TRBJ1-5	TGCGCCAGCAGCCAAGATCCAGGGCATAGCAATCAGCCCCAGCATTTT	CASSQDPGHSNQPQHF
TRBV7-3	TRBD2	.	TRBJ2-1	TGTGCCAGCAGCTCTCTAGCGGGAGGTTTCGATGAGCAGTTCTTC	CASSSLAGGFDEQFF
TRBV18	.	.	TRBJ2-1	TGTGCCAGCTCACCTCCCCCCAGCAATGAGCAGTTCTTC	CASSPPPSNEQFF
TRBV27	.	.	TRBJ2-7	TGTGCCAGCAGTTCCTACAGGGTCTACGAGCAGTACTTC	CASSSYRVYEQYF
TRBV28	.	.	TRBJ2-7	TGTGCCAGCAGTTTGAGGCGGTACGAGCAGTACTTC	CASSLRRYEQYF
TRBV18	TRBD2	.	TRBJ2-1	TGTGCCAGCTCACCACCGACTAGCGGGGGTCGGGATGAGCAGTTCTTC	CASSPPTSGGRDEQFF
TRBV4-2	TRBD1	.	TRBJ1-1	TGTGCCAGCAGCCAAGAGGACAGGGCGAAAACTGAAGCTTTCTTT	CASSQEDRAKTEAFF
TRBV7-2	.	.	TRBJ1-2	TGTGCCAGCAGCTTAGGAAGAGGAGTCAACTATGGCTACACCTTC	CASSLGRGVNYGYTF
TRBV18	TRBD1	.	TRBJ2-7	TGTGCCAGCTCATCACGTGGGGGACAGGGTTTCACCAAAGCCTACGAGCAGTACTTC	CASSSRGGQGFTKAYEQYF
TRBV5-1	TRBD2	.	TRBJ2-1	TGCGCCAGCAGCTTGGGATTGCTAGCGGGGGGGCCATCCTACAATGAGCAGTTCTTC	CASSLGLLAGGPSYNEQFF
TRBV5-4	.	.	TRBJ1-2	TGTGCCAGCAGCCACGGAGGAGGGATCGGGTACTATGGCTACACCTTC	CASSHGGGIGYYGYTF
TRBV5-4	.	.	TRBJ2-7	TGTGCCAGCAGCCCCCTGGGGGCCTCCTACGAGCAGTACTTC	CASSPLGASYEQYF
TRBV6-4	TRBD1	.	TRBJ1-6	TGTGCCAGCAGTGACGGGGACAGGGGGCTGAAAAGGAGTTCACCCCTCCACTTT	CASSDGDRGLKRSSPLHF
TRBV7-9	TRBD2	.	TRBJ2-3	TGTGCCAGCAGCTTAGGGCTAGCGGGGGGCAGGGATACGCAGTATTTT	CASSLGLAGGRDTQYF
TRBV6-5	TRBD1	.	TRBJ1-4	TGTGCCAGCAGTTACTGGTCAGGGGGCCCCGAAAAACTGTTTTTT	CASSYWSGGPEKLFF
TRBV9	.	few	TRBJ1-2	TGTGCCAGCAGCGTTAGTCCAGGGTATGGCTACACCTTC	CASSVSPGYGYTF
TRBV3-1/TRBV3-2	.	.	TRBJ2-3	TGTGCCAGCAGGCAAGACTGGGGCGGCACAGATACGCAGTATTTT	CASRQDWGGTDTQYF
TRBV5-1	TRBD1	once	TRBJ1-2	TGCGCCAGCAGGCCGGACAGGGGCGCGCGAGGCTACACCTTC	CASRPDRGARGYTF
TRBV10-1	TRBD2	.	TRBJ2-3	TGCGCCAGCAGTGAGGGGGGACTAGCGGGAGCCACAGATACGCAGTATTTT	CASSEGGLAGATDTQYF
TRBV25-1	.	.	TRBJ1-2	TGTGCCAGCAGCGTTTACGGTGGCTACACCTTC	CASSVYGGYTF
TRBV7-2	TRBD1	.	TRBJ2-2	TGTGCCAGCAGCCCGCTGGGACAGGGGGCAATCGGGGAGCTGTTTTTT	CASSPLGQGAIGELFF
TRBV5-4	.	.	TRBJ2-5	TGTGCCAGCAGCCATGTTCAACAAGAGACCCAGTACTTC	CASSHVQQETQYF
TRBV11-3	TRBD2	.	TRBJ2-3	TGTGCCAGCAGCCCCGCCCTGACTAGCCGCACAGATACGCAGTATTTT	CASSPALTSRTDTQYF
TRBV28	TRBD1	.	TRBJ2-7	TGTGCCAGCACTTCCTACGGGACAGAAATAACCTACGAGCAGTACTTC	CASTSYGTEITYEQYF
TRBV9	.	.	TRBJ1-2	TGTGCCAGCAGCCCCAGGTCAGGCACTAACTATGGCTACACCTTC	CASSPRSGTNYGYTF
TRBV7-3	.	.	TRBJ1-2	TGTGCCAGCAGCCCTCACGGAGGGCAGGGATTTGAGGGCTACACCTTC	CASSPHGGQGFEGYTF
TRBV7-8	TRBD1	.	TRBJ1-6	TGTGCCAGCAGCCTACAGGGGGCGCGATCACCCCTCCACTTT	CASSLQGARSPLHF
TRBV5-1	TRBD2	.	TRBJ2-3	TGCGCCCGCAGCTCGGGGGGGGCCACAGATACGCAGTATTTT	CARSSGGATDTQYF
TRBV6-5	TRBD1	.	TRBJ2-5	TGTGCCAGCAGCCGGACAGGGAAAGAGACCCAGTACTTC	CASSRTGKETQYF
TRBV24-1	.	.	TRBJ2-5	TGTGCCACCAGTGAGCGGATGGCGGGTAAGACCCAGTACTTC	CATSERMAGKTQYF
TRBV19	.	.	TRBJ1-2	TGTGCCAGTAGTATTGTGGGGCGCTATGGCTACACCTTC	CASSIVGRYGYTF
TRBV28	TRBD1	.	TRBJ2-3	TGTGCCAGCAGTTCCCCGGCCGGACAGGGGGCGAGGGGTACGCAGTATTTT	CASSSPAGQGARGTQYF
TRBV24-1	TRBD1	.	TRBJ2-7	TGTGCCACCAGTGATTTAGGGACAGGGGAACAGTACTTC	CATSDLGTGEQYF
TRBV7-9	.	.	TRBJ2-2	TGTGCCGCCTCCCCCCGGTGGAACACCGGGGAGCTGTTTTTT	CAASPRWNTGELFF
TRBV14	.	.	TRBJ1-2	TGTGCCAGCAGCCTACAGGGTTTAGGGGGCTACACCTTC	CASSLQGLGGYTF
TRBV5-1	.	.	TRBJ2-6	TGCGCCAGCGGCGACACCTCTGGGGCCAACGTCCTGACTTTC	CASGDTSGANVLTF
TRBV5-6	TRBD1	.	TRBJ2-1	TGTGCCAGCAGCTTGGGACAGGGCCGCTACAATGAGCAGTTCTTC	CASSLGQGRYNEQFF
TRBV9	.	.	TRBJ2-1	TGTGCCAGCAACAATAACAATGAGCAGTTCTTC	CASNNNNEQFF
TRBV28	TRBD1	.	TRBJ1-1	TGTGCCAGCAGTTTACAGGGGGCTGAAGCTTTCTTT	CASSLQGAEAFF